The rows below give T cell receptor beta chains drawn from one sample of a study of beta chain features in type 1 diabetes. Repertoires were generated with immunoSEQ multiplex PCR, while TCRdb's copy carries only in-frame clones and drops some. The sample has 120,000 to 150,000 clones, roughly a tenth seen once. The source material was naive CD4+ T cells from blood. Receptors originate from a man in his late teens or twenties in good health. The CDR3 runs from the conserved cysteine through the conserved F or W. A D gene is named only where the DNA matches it firmly. Clone size is stated in some rows and not others, as once, few, many or a class when expanded.

abundance	d_gene	v_gene	j_gene	CDR3nt	CDR3aa
-	-	TRBV19	TRBJ1-6	TGTGCCACCCGACGGAGACTGCTGGATTCACCCCTCCACTTT	CATRRRLLDSPLHF
few	-	TRBV19	TRBJ2-3	TGTGCCAGTAGTACAGGGAAGGATACGCAGTATTTT	CASSTGKDTQYF
-	-	TRBV6-5	TRBJ1-6	TGTGCCAGCAGTTACTCGTCTCAGATTAATTCACCCCTCCACTTT	CASSYSSQINSPLHF
many	-	TRBV7-9	TRBJ2-3	TGTGCCAGCAGCTTAGTGGCTAGCAGCACAGATACGCAGTATTTT	CASSLVASSTDTQYF
many	TRBD2	TRBV29-1	TRBJ2-3	TGCAGCGCAGGACTAGCGGAAGGGGATACGCAGTATTTT	CSAGLAEGDTQYF
-	-	TRBV19	TRBJ1-5	TGTGCCAGTACCGCCATCCCCATCCAGCAGCCCCAGCATTTT	CASTAIPIQQPQHF
-	-	TRBV5-4	TRBJ2-5	TGTGCCAGCAGTCCCGGCGGGGTGGAAGAGACCCAGTACTTC	CASSPGGVEETQYF
many	-	TRBV11-1	TRBJ2-7	TGTGCCAGCAGCCGTGCGAACGAGCAGTACTTC	CASSRANEQYF
-	-	TRBV7-2	TRBJ1-4	TGTGCCAGCAGCTTAGTGTCAGCAACTAATGAAAAACTGTTTTTT	CASSLVSATNEKLFF
few	TRBD2	TRBV6-6	TRBJ2-1	TGTGCCAGCAGTTCCGAAGCTAGCGGGACCTACAATGAGCAGTTCTTC	CASSSEASGTYNEQFF
few	-	TRBV6-1	TRBJ2-1	TGTGCCAGCATTTCGGGAGCTTCCTACAATGAGCAGTTCTTC	CASISGASYNEQFF
many	-	TRBV29-1	TRBJ2-2	TGCAGCGTTGAAGGGGATCGGAGGATCGGGGAGCTGTTTTTT	CSVEGDRRIGELFF
-	-	TRBV7-3	TRBJ2-2	TGTGCCAGCAGCCCATACACCGGGGAGCTGTTTTTT	CASSPYTGELFF
-	-	TRBV6-6	TRBJ1-3	TGTGCCAGCAGTTACTTCGGCAGGGGTTCTGGAAACACCATATATTTT	CASSYFGRGSGNTIYF